A single sample is the source of the 14 T cell receptor beta chains below, sequenced in a study of shared clonotypes between healthy human individuals. Naive CD8 isolation took CD45RO-negative cells positively selected for CCR7 and excluded terminally differentiated effector memory CD45RA+ cells. The table came from immunoSEQ multiplex PCR; TCRdb's copy has only in-frame clones and leaves some out. The sample lists about 2.1 million clones; 80% to 95% were seen once. The sample comprised naive CD8+ T cells from PBMCs. The receptors derive from a man in his late teens or twenties in good health. Some clones in this sample may be carry-over from other donors' samples.

In nucleotides, the CDR3 is TGCGCCAGCAGCCCACCGGGACAGGGTGAAGCTTTCTTT. Translation: CASSPPGQGEAFF. The V and J genes are TRBV5-1 and TRBJ1-1, with 9 positions matching TRBD1. Germline V lookup: CDR1 SGHRS, CDR2 YFSETQ. The CDR3 runs 13 residues. V lost 4 bases and J lost 7; bases outside the gene matches: 5.

This clone was counted once. V gene TRBV28 combines with J gene TRBJ2-5, with 9 bases fitting TRBD1. The end of the DNA aligns better with TRBJ2-7, so the J call may be wrong. Germline V lookup: CDR1 MDHEN, CDR2 SYDVKM. The CDR3 runs to 17 residues. CDR3 in DNA: TGTGCCAGCAGTTGGGTCCCGAACAGGGGGCGATCGTACGAGCAGTACTTC. Protein product: CASSWVPNRGRSYEQYF.

The chain recombines TRBV4-3 with TRBJ2-7, with 7 bases lining up with TRBD1. The CDR3 sequence is 17 residues long. The germline V gene has CDR1 LGHNA and CDR2 YSLEER. V shed 0 bases, J shed 2 bases, and the junction held 10 bases outside the gene matches. The CDR3 loop is CASSQELGYRGAYEQYF. The CDR3 DNA reads TGCGCCAGCAGCCAAGAGCTAGGGTACAGGGGCGCCTACGAGCAGTACTTC.

The J gene is TRBJ2-3, the V gene TRBV5-8, with D perhaps TRBD1 (8 bases). V was cut by 3 bases and J by 4 bases, with 18 bases left in between. Germline lookup yields CDR1 SGHTS and CDR2 YDEGEE. The CDR3 length is 16 residues. Written as DNA, the CDR3 is TGTGCCAGCAGCTCAACGACAGGGGAGGGCTCAGATACGCAGTATTTT. Translating it yields CASSSTTGEGSDTQYF.

V is TRBV7-9 and J is TRBJ1-2, with a weak D call TRBD1 (6 bases). CDR1 is SEHNR and CDR2 is FQNEAQ in the germline V gene (reference sequence). V lost 11 bases to trimming and J lost 3 bases, with 19 bases between them. The CDR3 totals 14 residues. The CDR3 loop is CALGGAGDYYGYTF. The CDR3 DNA sequence: TGTGCCCTAGGTGGGGCAGGGGATTACTATGGCTACACCTTC.

This clone was seen only once. The chain employs TRBV29-1 and TRBJ2-4, with 8 bases identical to TRBD1. The CDR3 consists of 12 residues. The trim removed 6 bases at V and 5 bases at J, leaving 3 bases unmatched. Looked up from germline, CDR1 is SQVTM and CDR2 is ANQGSEA. The CDR3 reads CSVLDRENIQYF. CDR3 DNA sequence: TGCAGCGTCCTGGACAGGGAAAACATTCAGTACTTC.

The chain employs TRBV6-5 and TRBJ2-1, with 7 bases that match TRBD1. Germline lookup yields CDR1 MNHEY and CDR2 SVGAGI. Trimming cost V 4 bases and J 1 base; bases outside gene matches: 4. The CDR3 loop spans 15 amino acids. This CDR3 is CASSSQGFSYNEQFF. In DNA, the CDR3 is TGTGCCAGCAGTTCACAGGGGTTTTCCTACAATGAGCAGTTCTTC.

This rearrangement joins TRBV5-1 to TRBJ2-1; D perhaps matches TRBD1 (5 bases). Germline CDR1 SGHRS, CDR2 YFSETQ. The CDR3 is 15 residues long. V lost 0 bases and J 3 bases, leaving 10 bases between the germline ends. The CDR3 here is CASSLVGVDYNEQFF. Here the CDR3 DNA reads TGCGCCAGCAGCTTGGTAGGGGTAGACTACAATGAGCAGTTCTTC.

The J gene is TRBJ1-4, the V gene TRBV4-3; TRBD1 is a possible D gene (5 bases). This CDR3 has 17 residues. Germline CDR1 reads LGHNA; CDR2 reads YSLEER. The V end lost 0 bases, the J end lost 8 bases, and 19 bases lay between the germline ends. CDR3 amino acids: CASSQDDLRGANEKLFF. CDR3 coding DNA: TGCGCCAGCAGCCAAGATGATCTGCGGGGCGCGAACGAAAAACTGTTTTTT.

V and J are TRBV7-9 and TRBJ2-1; 15 bases fit TRBD2. V shed 5 bases and J 5 bases; nucleotides not matched to a gene: 4. CDR1 SEHNR and CDR2 FQNEAQ come from the germline V gene (reference sequence). This CDR3 is 16 amino acids long. The CDR3 region is CASSPGLAGGHNEQFF. The CDR3 DNA reads as TGTGCCAGCAGCCCCGGACTAGCGGGAGGGCACAATGAGCAGTTCTTC.

The chain has TRBV7-6 and TRBJ1-3, with D hard to call. V was trimmed by 3 bases and J by 0 bases, leaving 15 bases between them. Germline V gene sequence: CDR1 SGHVS, CDR2 FNYEAQ. CDR3 length: 17 residues. The CDR3 loop is CASSFGSKAPSGNTIYF. The CDR3 nucleotides are TGTGCCAGCAGCTTCGGGTCCAAGGCTCCCTCTGGAAACACCATATATTTT.

The chain combines TRBV28 with TRBJ1-2; D remains unclear. V lost 8 bases to trimming and J lost 3 bases, with 7 bases between them. CDR3 size: 11 residues. Looked up from germline, CDR1 is MDHEN and CDR2 is SYDVKM. CDR3: CASAGDYGYTF. The DNA of the CDR3 is TGTGCCAGCGCCGGGGACTATGGCTACACCTTC.

V usage is TRBV15 and J usage is TRBJ2-1, with 8 bases identical to TRBD2. Germline V lookup: CDR1 LNHNV, CDR2 YYDKDF (reference sequence). The CDR3 runs 14 residues. The V segment lost 5 bases and the J segment 6 bases; nucleotides outside the gene matches: 6. The CDR3 sequence: CATSPRLAGNEQFF. CDR3 nucleotides: TGTGCCACCAGCCCGAGGCTAGCGGGCAATGAGCAGTTCTTC.

The CDR3 nucleotides read TGCGCCAGCTCAACGGGCTCTGGCTACACCTTC. It codes for CASSTGSGYTF. The chain recombines TRBV4-3 with TRBJ1-2; D not certain. This CDR3 region has 11 residues. With 8 bases removed from V and 7 bases from J, the gap between germline ends came to 11 bases. Germline assignment: CDR1 LGHNA and CDR2 YSLEER.